The rows below give T cell receptor beta chains drawn from one sample of a study of blood T cells in healthy people across ages. A single record per CDR3 protein comes from TCRdb applying MiXCR to the 5' RACE reads. This sample has hundreds of thousands of distinct CDR3 sequences, with around 41% found just once. Sequencing input: blood. The receptor source for this set is a man older than 75 in good health. Both conserved end residues are part of each CDR3. Each record gives: J gene, V gene, D gene, clone size, CDR3 protein, CDR3 DNA. The D gene is left open where the match is weak. The size entry is marked missing in some rows and otherwise reads once, few, many or a size class.

j_call: TRBJ2-7
v_call: TRBV27
d_call: NA
clone_size: once
cdr3_aa: CVSSGRKGSYEQYF
cdr3_nt: TGTGTCAGCAGTGGGAGGAAGGGGAGCTACGAGCAGTACTTC

j_call: TRBJ2-3
v_call: TRBV7-2
d_call: TRBD2
clone_size: many
cdr3_aa: CASSWSGAGGTDTQYF
cdr3_nt: TGTGCCAGCAGCTGGTCCGGGGCGGGAGGAACAGATACGCAGTATTTT

j_call: TRBJ2-1
v_call: TRBV6-2/TRBV6-3
d_call: TRBD1
clone_size: NA
cdr3_aa: CASISGTGIFDEQFF
cdr3_nt: TGTGCCAGCATTTCGGGGACAGGGATTTTCGATGAGCAGTTCTTC

j_call: TRBJ2-5
v_call: TRBV5-1
d_call: NA
clone_size: NA
cdr3_aa: CASSLEASGGTQTQYF
cdr3_nt: TGCGCCAGCAGCTTGGAAGCTTCAGGAGGTACGCAGACCCAGTACTTC

j_call: TRBJ2-7
v_call: TRBV24-1
d_call: NA
clone_size: NA
cdr3_aa: CATSDAGQAYEQYF
cdr3_nt: TGTGCCACCAGTGATGCGGGACAAGCTTACGAGCAGTACTTC

j_call: TRBJ1-2
v_call: TRBV6-2/TRBV6-3
d_call: NA
clone_size: few
cdr3_aa: CASSRQEGTGYTF
cdr3_nt: TGTGCCAGCAGCCGACAGGAAGGGACCGGCTACACCTTC

j_call: TRBJ2-1
v_call: TRBV6-2/TRBV6-3
d_call: NA
clone_size: NA
cdr3_aa: CASSVPGHPIPNEQFF
cdr3_nt: TGTGCCAGCAGTGTGCCGGGGCACCCGATCCCCAATGAGCAGTTCTTC

j_call: TRBJ1-1
v_call: TRBV9
d_call: TRBD1
clone_size: many
cdr3_aa: CASSPTPTPQGANTEAFF
cdr3_nt: TGTGCCAGCAGCCCCACGCCTACACCCCAGGGGGCGAACACTGAAGCTTTCTTT

j_call: TRBJ2-5
v_call: TRBV20-1
d_call: NA
clone_size: NA
cdr3_aa: CSGKRQNNEQYF
cdr3_nt: TGCAGTGGTAAGCGGCAGAACAATGAGCAGTACTTC

j_call: TRBJ2-7
v_call: TRBV7-8
d_call: TRBD1
clone_size: NA
cdr3_aa: CASSVGQAYEQYF
cdr3_nt: TGTGCCAGCAGCGTAGGACAGGCTTACGAGCAGTACTTC

j_call: TRBJ2-3
v_call: TRBV7-2
d_call: NA
clone_size: NA
cdr3_aa: CASSLKSRGSVYPDTQYF
cdr3_nt: TGTGCCAGCAGCTTGAAGAGTAGGGGCAGTGTTTACCCAGATACGCAGTATTTT

j_call: TRBJ1-5
v_call: TRBV12-3/TRBV12-4
d_call: NA
clone_size: many
cdr3_aa: CASSLSGGYPNQPQHF
cdr3_nt: TGTGCCAGCAGTTTAAGCGGGGGCTACCCCAATCAGCCCCAGCATTTT

j_call: TRBJ2-4
v_call: TRBV6-2/TRBV6-3
d_call: NA
clone_size: few
cdr3_aa: CASSGRGVVDEQYF
cdr3_nt: TGTGCCAGCAGTGGACGAGGAGTGGTTGATGAGCAGTACTTC

j_call: TRBJ2-3
v_call: TRBV28
d_call: NA
clone_size: many
cdr3_aa: CASSLAGLTQYF
cdr3_nt: TGTGCCAGCAGTTTGGCAGGGCTTACGCAGTATTTT

j_call: TRBJ1-1
v_call: TRBV5-8
d_call: NA
clone_size: few
cdr3_aa: CASSLRGEDTEAFF
cdr3_nt: TGTGCCAGCTCTCTCCGAGGGGAGGACACTGAAGCTTTCTTT

j_call: TRBJ1-1
v_call: TRBV19
d_call: TRBD1
clone_size: once
cdr3_aa: CASSIVTGGTEAFF
cdr3_nt: TGTGCCAGTAGTATAGTAACAGGGGGCACTGAAGCTTTCTTT

j_call: TRBJ2-7
v_call: TRBV11-3
d_call: TRBD2
clone_size: few
cdr3_aa: CASSSPGLGTYEQYF
cdr3_nt: TGTGCCAGCAGCTCACCGGGACTAGGAACCTACGAGCAGTACTTC

j_call: TRBJ2-7
v_call: TRBV21-1
d_call: NA
clone_size: NA
cdr3_aa: CASSNRGLNEQYF
cdr3_nt: TGTGCCAGCAGTAACAGGGGGCTGAACGAGCAGTACTTC

j_call: TRBJ2-7
v_call: TRBV7-2
d_call: TRBD1
clone_size: NA
cdr3_aa: CASTLQGAPYNEQYF
cdr3_nt: TGTGCCAGCACCCTTCAGGGGGCCCCCTACAATGAGCAGTACTTC

j_call: TRBJ1-6
v_call: TRBV28
d_call: NA
clone_size: NA
cdr3_aa: CASRTRTGLNPPLHF
cdr3_nt: TGTGCCAGCAGGACCCGGACTGGACTAAATCCACCCCTCCACTTT

j_call: TRBJ1-6
v_call: TRBV10-3
d_call: NA
clone_size: few
cdr3_aa: CAISEGGGNSPLHF
cdr3_nt: TGTGCCATCAGTGAGGGAGGGGGTAATTCACCCCTCCACTTT

j_call: TRBJ1-5
v_call: TRBV28
d_call: NA
clone_size: NA
cdr3_aa: CASSVLLVRGSNQPQHF
cdr3_nt: TGTGCCAGCAGTGTCCTACTTGTCAGGGGAAGCAATCAGCCCCAGCATTTT

j_call: TRBJ1-2
v_call: TRBV27
d_call: TRBD1
clone_size: NA
cdr3_aa: CASKRDSLYGYTF
cdr3_nt: TGTGCCAGCAAGAGGGACAGCCTCTATGGCTACACCTTC

j_call: TRBJ2-5
v_call: TRBV6-6
d_call: NA
clone_size: NA
cdr3_aa: CASSRIGRQQETQYF
cdr3_nt: TGTGCCAGCAGTAGGATAGGACGGCAACAAGAGACCCAGTACTTC

j_call: TRBJ1-1
v_call: TRBV20-1
d_call: NA
clone_size: NA
cdr3_aa: CSAKAWGTEAFF
cdr3_nt: TGCAGTGCTAAAGCCTGGGGCACTGAAGCTTTCTTT

j_call: TRBJ2-3
v_call: TRBV12-3/TRBV12-4
d_call: NA
clone_size: NA
cdr3_aa: CASSYRSLPADAQYF
cdr3_nt: TGTGCCAGCAGCTATCGGAGCCTCCCGGCAGATGCGCAGTATTTT

j_call: TRBJ2-3
v_call: TRBV20-1
d_call: NA
clone_size: NA
cdr3_aa: CSAIPGRGGTDTQYF
cdr3_nt: TGCAGTGCTATTCCCGGGAGAGGCGGCACAGATACGCAGTATTTT

j_call: TRBJ2-5
v_call: TRBV20-1
d_call: NA
clone_size: NA
cdr3_aa: CSARWGQETQYF
cdr3_nt: TGCAGTGCTAGGTGGGGTCAAGAGACCCAGTACTTC

j_call: TRBJ1-2
v_call: TRBV29-1
d_call: TRBD1
clone_size: NA
cdr3_aa: CSVEDGGRGHRGYTF
cdr3_nt: TGCAGCGTTGAAGATGGTGGCAGGGGGCATCGAGGCTACACCTTC

j_call: TRBJ2-1
v_call: TRBV6-2/TRBV6-3
d_call: TRBD2
clone_size: NA
cdr3_aa: CASSPITSGPQFF
cdr3_nt: TGTGCCAGCAGCCCTATTACTAGCGGACCCCAGTTCTTC

j_call: TRBJ2-7
v_call: TRBV2
d_call: TRBD2
clone_size: NA
cdr3_aa: CASSATRSGSRDEQYF
cdr3_nt: TGTGCCAGCAGTGCAACACGTAGCGGGAGCCGCGACGAGCAGTACTTC

j_call: TRBJ2-5
v_call: TRBV29-1
d_call: TRBD1
clone_size: many
cdr3_aa: CSVNRGLAETQYF
cdr3_nt: TGCAGCGTGAACAGGGGGCTAGCAGAGACCCAGTACTTC